This T cell receptor (beta chain) stems from a study of CDR3 diversity in severe acne. V lost 6 bases and J 6 bases, leaving 11 bases between the germline ends. The CDR3 runs 12 residues. CDR1 and CDR2 from the germline V gene are MNHEY and SMNVEV (reference sequence). MiXCR, applied by TCRdb to the PCR reads, yields one record per CDR3 protein. The sample includes 97,000 or so distinct CDR3 sequences, roughly half of them seen just once. This clonotype was observed a few times. The rearrangement uses TRBV27 and TRBJ1-2; tentatively, D is TRBD1 (6 bases). The material sequenced was blood. The source of this sequence is a male donor with acne. The CDR3 is CASRAGADGYTF. Written as DNA, the CDR3 is TGTGCCAGCAGAGCAGGGGCTGATGGCTACACCTTC.